The source of this T cell receptor beta chain is a study of T cells in Graves' hyperthyroidism and ophthalmopathy. This CDR3 is built from 15 residues. Unmatched junction bases numbered 3, after V lost 1 base and J lost 4 bases. CDR1 and CDR2 from the germline V gene are SGHAT and FQDESV (reference sequence). Amplified TCR beta CDR3 regions derived from RNA transcripts. HTBI primers were used for first-round RT-PCR of the TCR CDR3. In TCRdb, the multiplex PCR reads were re-called with MiXCR into one record per CDR3 protein. The profile covers 450,000 to 700,000 distinct CDR3 sequences, with 40% to 55% appearing a single time and roughly 20% taken by the ten largest. This clonotype was observed at least ten times.

The receptor was derived from an adult woman with Graves' disease, either hyperthyroidism or ophthalmopathy (not recorded which). Sequences were obtained from peripheral blood or thyroid tissue (not recorded which). This rearrangement joins TRBV11-1 to TRBJ2-2, with TRBD2 matching 7 bases. This chain's CDR3 is CASSLVRGFTGELFF. CDR3 in DNA: TGTGCCAGCAGCTTAGTGCGGGGGTTCACCGGGGAGCTGTTTTTT.